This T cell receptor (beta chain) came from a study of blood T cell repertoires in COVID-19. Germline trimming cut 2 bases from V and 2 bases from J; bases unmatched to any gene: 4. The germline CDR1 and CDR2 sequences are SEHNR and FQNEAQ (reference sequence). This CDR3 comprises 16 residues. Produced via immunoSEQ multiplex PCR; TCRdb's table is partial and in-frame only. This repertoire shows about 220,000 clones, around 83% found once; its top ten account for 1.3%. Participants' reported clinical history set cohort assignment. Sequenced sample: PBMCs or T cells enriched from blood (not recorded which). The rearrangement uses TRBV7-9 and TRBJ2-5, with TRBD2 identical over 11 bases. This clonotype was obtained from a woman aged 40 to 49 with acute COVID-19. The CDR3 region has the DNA TGTGCCAGCAGCTTATTCAGACTAGCGGGGCAAGAGACCCAGTACTTC. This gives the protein CASSLFRLAGQETQYF.